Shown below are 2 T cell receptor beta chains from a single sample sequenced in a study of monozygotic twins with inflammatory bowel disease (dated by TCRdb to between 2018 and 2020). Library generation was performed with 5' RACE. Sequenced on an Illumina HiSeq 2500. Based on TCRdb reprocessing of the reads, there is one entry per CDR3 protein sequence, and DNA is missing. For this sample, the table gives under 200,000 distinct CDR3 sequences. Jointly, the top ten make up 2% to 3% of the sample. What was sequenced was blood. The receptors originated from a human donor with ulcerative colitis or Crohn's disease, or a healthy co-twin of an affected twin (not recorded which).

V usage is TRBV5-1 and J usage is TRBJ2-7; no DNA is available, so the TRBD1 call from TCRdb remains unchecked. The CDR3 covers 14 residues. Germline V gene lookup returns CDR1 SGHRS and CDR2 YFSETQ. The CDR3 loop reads CASSPGGGEDEQYF.

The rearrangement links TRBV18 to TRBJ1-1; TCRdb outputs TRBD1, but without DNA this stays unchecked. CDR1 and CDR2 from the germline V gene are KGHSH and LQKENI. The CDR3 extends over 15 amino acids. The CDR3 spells CASSPGTGQNTEAFF.